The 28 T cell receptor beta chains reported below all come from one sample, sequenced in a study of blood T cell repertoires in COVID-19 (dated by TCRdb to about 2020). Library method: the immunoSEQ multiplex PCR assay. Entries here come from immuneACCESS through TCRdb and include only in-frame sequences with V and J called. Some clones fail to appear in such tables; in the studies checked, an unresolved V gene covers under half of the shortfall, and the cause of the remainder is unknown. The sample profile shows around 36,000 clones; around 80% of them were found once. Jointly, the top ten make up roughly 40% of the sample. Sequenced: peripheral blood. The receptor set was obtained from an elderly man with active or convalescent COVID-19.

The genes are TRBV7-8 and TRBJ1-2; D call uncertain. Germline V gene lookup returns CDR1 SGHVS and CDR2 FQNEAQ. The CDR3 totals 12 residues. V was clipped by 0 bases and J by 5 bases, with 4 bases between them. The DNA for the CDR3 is TGTGCCAGCAGCTTAGCTTATTATGGCTACACCTTC. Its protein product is CASSLAYYGYTF.

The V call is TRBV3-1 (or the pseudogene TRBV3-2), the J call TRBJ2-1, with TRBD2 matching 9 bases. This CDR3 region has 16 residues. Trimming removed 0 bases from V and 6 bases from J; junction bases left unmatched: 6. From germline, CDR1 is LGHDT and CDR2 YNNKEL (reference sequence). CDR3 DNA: TGTGCCAGCAGCCAAGATAGGGGACTAGCTGTCAATGAGCAGTTCTTC. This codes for CASSQDRGLAVNEQFF.

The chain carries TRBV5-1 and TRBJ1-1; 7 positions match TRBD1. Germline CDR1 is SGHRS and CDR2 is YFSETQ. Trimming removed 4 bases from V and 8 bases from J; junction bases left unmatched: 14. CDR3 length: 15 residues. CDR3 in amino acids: CASSRSGQEGLEAFF. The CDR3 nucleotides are TGCGCCAGCAGCAGATCCGGACAGGAGGGGCTGGAAGCTTTCTTT.

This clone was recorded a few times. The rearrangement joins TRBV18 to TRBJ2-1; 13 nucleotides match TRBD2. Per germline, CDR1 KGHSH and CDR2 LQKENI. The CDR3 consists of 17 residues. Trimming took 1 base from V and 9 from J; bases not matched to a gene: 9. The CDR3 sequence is CASSPLGGTSGASEQFF. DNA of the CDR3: TGTGCCAGCTCACCACTAGGCGGGACTAGCGGGGCCAGTGAGCAGTTCTTC.

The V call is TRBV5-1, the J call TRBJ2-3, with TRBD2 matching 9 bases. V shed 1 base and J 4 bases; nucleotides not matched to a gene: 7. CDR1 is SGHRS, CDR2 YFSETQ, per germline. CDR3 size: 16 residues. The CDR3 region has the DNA TGCGCCAGCAGCTTGCTAGCGGGAAAGGGATCAGATACGCAGTATTTT. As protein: CASSLLAGKGSDTQYF.

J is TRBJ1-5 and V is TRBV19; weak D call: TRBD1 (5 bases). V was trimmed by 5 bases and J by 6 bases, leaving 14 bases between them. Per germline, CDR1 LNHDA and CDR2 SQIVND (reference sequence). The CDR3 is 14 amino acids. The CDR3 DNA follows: TGTGCCAGTAGTCATGGGGCGCAGGGTCAGCCCCAGCATTTT. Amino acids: CASSHGAQGQPQHF.

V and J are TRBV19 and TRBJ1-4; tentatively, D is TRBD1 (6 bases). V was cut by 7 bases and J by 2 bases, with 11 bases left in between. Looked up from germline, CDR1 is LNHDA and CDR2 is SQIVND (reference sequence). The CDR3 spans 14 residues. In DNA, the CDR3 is TGTGCCAGTATATCAGGGGAGACTAATGAAAAACTGTTTTTT. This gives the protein CASISGETNEKLFF.

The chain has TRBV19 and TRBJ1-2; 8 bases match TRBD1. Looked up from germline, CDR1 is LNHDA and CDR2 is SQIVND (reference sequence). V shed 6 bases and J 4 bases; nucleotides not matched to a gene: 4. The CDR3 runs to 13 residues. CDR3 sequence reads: CASSPDRVYGYTF. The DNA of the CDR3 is TGTGCCAGTAGCCCGGACAGGGTCTATGGCTACACCTTC.

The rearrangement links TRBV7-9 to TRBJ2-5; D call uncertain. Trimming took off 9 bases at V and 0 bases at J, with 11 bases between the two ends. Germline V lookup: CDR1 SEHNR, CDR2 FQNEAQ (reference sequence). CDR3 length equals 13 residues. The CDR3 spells CASSYSDQETQYF. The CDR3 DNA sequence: TGTGCCAGTTCCTACAGTGACCAAGAGACCCAGTACTTC.

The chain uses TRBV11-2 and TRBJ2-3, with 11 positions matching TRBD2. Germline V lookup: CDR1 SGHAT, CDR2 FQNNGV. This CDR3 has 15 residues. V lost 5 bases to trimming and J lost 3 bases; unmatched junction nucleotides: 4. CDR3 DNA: TGTGCCAGCAGCGCAGTAGCGGGAGGGACAGATACGCAGTATTTT. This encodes CASSAVAGGTDTQYF. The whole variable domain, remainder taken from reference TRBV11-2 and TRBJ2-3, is EAGVAQSPRYKIIEKRQSVAFWCNPISGHATLYWYQQILGQGPKLLIQFQNNGVVDDSQLPKDRFSAERLKGVDSTLKIQPAKLEDSAVYLCASSAVAGGTDTQYFGPGTRLTVL.

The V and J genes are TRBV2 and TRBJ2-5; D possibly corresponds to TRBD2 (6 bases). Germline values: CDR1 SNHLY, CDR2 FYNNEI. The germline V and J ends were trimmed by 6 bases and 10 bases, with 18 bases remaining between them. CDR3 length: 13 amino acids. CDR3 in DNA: TGTGCCAGCAGGGAGGGTGGCGTACGCAACCAGTACTTC. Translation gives CASREGGVRNQYF. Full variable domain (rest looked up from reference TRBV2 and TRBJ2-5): EPEVTQTPSHQVTQMGQEVILRCVPISNHLYFYWYRQILGQKVEFLVSFYNNEISEKSEIFDDQFSVERPDGSNFTLKIRSTKLEDSAMYFCASREGGVRNQYFGPGTRLLVL.

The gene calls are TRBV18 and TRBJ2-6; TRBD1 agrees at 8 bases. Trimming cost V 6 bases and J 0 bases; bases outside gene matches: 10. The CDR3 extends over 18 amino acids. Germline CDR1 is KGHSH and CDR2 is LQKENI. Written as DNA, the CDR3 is TGTGCCAGCTCCCAGGGACAGGTCGGAAACTCTGGGGCCAACGTCCTGACTTTC. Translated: CASSQGQVGNSGANVLTF.

CDR3 amino acids: CASNRDRGGNEQYF. Written as DNA, the CDR3 is TGTGCCAGCAACCGGGACAGGGGTGGGAACGAGCAGTACTTC. The gene calls are TRBV6-5 and TRBJ2-7; 10 bases agree with TRBD1. The germline gives CDR1 MNHEY, CDR2 SVGAGI. The CDR3 covers 14 residues. Losses at the gene ends were 7 bases for V and 5 bases for J; bases not matched to a gene: 8.

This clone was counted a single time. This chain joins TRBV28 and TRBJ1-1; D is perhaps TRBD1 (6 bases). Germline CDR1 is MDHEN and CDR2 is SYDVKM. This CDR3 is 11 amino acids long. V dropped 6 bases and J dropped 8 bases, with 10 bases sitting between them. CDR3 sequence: CASRNTGEAFF. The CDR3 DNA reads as TGTGCCAGCAGGAACACAGGGGAAGCTTTCTTT.

This CDR3 is CASSLASGISYEQYF. CDR3 in DNA: TGTGCCAGCAGCTTGGCCTCCGGGATCTCCTACGAGCAGTACTTC. The rearrangement uses TRBV5-4 and TRBJ2-7, with D perhaps TRBD2 (5 bases). Trimming cost V 0 bases and J 0 bases, with 10 bases left between them. CDR3 length equals 15 residues. Germline CDR1 SGHNT, CDR2 YYREEE (reference sequence).

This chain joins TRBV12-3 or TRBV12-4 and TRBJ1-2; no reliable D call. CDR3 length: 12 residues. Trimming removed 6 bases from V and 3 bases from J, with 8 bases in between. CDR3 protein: CASRRVDYGYTF. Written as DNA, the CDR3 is TGTGCCAGCAGACGCGTAGACTATGGCTACACCTTC.

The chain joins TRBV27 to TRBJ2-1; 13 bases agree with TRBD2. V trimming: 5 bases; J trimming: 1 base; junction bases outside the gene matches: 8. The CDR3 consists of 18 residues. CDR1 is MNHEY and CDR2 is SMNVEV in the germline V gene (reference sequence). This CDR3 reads CASSTGLAGVGSYNEQFF. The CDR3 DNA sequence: TGTGCCAGCAGTACTGGACTAGCGGGAGTGGGTTCCTACAATGAGCAGTTCTTC.

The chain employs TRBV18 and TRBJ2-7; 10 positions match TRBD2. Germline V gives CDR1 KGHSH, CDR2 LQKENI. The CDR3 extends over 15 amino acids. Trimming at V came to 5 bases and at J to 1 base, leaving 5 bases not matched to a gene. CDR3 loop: CASSETSGASYEQYF. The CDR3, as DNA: TGTGCCAGCTCAGAAACTAGCGGGGCTTCCTACGAGCAGTACTTC.

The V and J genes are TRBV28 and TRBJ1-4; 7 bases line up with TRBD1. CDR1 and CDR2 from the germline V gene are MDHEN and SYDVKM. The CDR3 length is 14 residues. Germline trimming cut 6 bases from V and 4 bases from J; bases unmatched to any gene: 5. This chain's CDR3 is CASSRDRLNEKLFF. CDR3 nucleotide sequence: TGTGCCAGCAGCCGGGACAGACTTAATGAAAAACTGTTTTTT.

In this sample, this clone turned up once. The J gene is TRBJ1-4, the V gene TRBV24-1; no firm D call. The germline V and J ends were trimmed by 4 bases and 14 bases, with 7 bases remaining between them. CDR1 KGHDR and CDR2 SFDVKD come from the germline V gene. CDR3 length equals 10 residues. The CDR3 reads CATSDCMLFF. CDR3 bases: TGTGCCACCAGTGACTGTATGCTGTTTTTT.

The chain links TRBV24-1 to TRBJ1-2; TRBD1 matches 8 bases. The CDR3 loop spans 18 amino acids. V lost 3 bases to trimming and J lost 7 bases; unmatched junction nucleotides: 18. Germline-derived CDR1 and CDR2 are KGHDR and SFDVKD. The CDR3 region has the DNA TGTGCCACCAGTGATGCCCCAGGACAGGGAGACCGGGGCCCTGGCTACACCTTC. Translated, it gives CATSDAPGQGDRGPGYTF.

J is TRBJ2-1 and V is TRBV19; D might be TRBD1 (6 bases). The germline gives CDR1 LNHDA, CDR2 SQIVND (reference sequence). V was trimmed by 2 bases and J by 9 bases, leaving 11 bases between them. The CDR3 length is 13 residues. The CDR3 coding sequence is TGTGCCAGTAGTATATTAAGGGGGTTTGAGCAGTTCTTC. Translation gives CASSILRGFEQFF.

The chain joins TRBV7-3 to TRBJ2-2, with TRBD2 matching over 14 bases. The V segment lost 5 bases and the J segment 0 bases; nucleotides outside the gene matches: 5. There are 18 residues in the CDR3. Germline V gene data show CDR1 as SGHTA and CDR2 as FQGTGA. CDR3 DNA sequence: TGTGCCAGCAGCGCGACGGGACTAGCGGGGGCGAACACCGGGGAGCTGTTTTTT. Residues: CASSATGLAGANTGELFF.

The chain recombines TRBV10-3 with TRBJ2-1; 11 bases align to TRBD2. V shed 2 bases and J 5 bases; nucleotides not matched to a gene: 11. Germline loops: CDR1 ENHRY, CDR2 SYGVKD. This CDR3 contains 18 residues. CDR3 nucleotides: TGTGCCATCAGTGAGCCACCAACCACTAGCGGGAGCGACAATGAGCAGTTCTTC. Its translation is CAISEPPTTSGSDNEQFF.

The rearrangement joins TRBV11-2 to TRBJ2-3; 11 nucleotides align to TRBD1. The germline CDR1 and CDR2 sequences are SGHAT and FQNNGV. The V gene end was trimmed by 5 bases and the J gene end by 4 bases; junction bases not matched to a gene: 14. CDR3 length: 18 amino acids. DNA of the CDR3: TGTGCCAGCAGCCCGGGGGACAGGGGGAGAGGGAGTGCAGATACGCAGTATTTT. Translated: CASSPGDRGRGSADTQYF.

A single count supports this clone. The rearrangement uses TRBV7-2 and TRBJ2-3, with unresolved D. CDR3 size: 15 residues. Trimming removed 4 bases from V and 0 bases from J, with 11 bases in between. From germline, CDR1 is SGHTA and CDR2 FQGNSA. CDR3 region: CASSSAVTSTDTQYF. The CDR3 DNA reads TGTGCCAGCAGCTCTGCGGTCACTAGCACAGATACGCAGTATTTT.

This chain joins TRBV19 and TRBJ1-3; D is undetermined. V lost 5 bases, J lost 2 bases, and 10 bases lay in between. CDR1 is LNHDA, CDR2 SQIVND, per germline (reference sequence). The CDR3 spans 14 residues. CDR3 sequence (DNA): TGTGCCAGTAGTCAGTCCCTGGCTGGAAACACCATATATTTT. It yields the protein CASSQSLAGNTIYF.

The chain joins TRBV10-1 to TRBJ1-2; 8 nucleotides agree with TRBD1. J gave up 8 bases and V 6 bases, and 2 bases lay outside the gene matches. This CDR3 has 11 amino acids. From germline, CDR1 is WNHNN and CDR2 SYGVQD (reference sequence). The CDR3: CASRTGDGYTF. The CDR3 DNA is TGCGCCAGCAGGACAGGGGACGGCTACACCTTC.